This section outlines one T cell receptor beta chain sequence together with its context. It has no known antigen specificity. Qualities for individual bases were not recorded, and no much larger clone is one base off. This sample was included in a study of technical replicates of blood from several donors (dated by TCRdb to 2016 to 2017). Reading the germline V gene gives CDR1 MDHEN and CDR2 SYDVKM. From the cysteine up to the phenylalanine, the CDR3 has a length of 15 residues. The only DNA kept is the CDR3, 45 bases in frame from the first base. The V and J ends are trimmed by 1 base and 3 bases, leaving 13 bases between them. The library was generated by the immunoSEQ multiplex PCR assay. TCRdb obtained this table from immuneACCESS and retained in-frame rearrangements with V and J assigned. These tables miss some clones; where compared with another copy, unresolved V genes account for less than half of the shortfall, and the remainder is unexplained. The sample contains about 70,000 clones, approximately 94% of them found a single time. 0.3% to 0.5% of the sample is held by the ten biggest clonotypes.

Sequenced sample: T cells isolated from PBMCs. The rearrangement joined TRBV28 to TRBJ2-7; 6 matching bases give a weak D call of TRBD2. This TCR was sampled from a human donor in good health. The DNA is TGTGCCAGCAGTTTATTGGAGGGAGAGGGCTACGAGCAGTACTTC. This sequence encodes CASSLLEGEGYEQYF. Extended through the reference TRBV28 and TRBJ2-7 proteins, this CDR3 yields the full variable domain: DVKVTQSSRYLVKRTGEKVFLECVQDMDHENMFWYRQDPGLGLRLIYFSYDVKMKEKGDIPEGYSVSREKKERFSLILESASTNQTSMYLCASSLLEGEGYEQYFGPGTRLTVT.